The 20 T cell receptor beta chains presented below share a single source sample, sequenced in a study of blood T cell repertoires in COVID-19. Clones were read by immunoSEQ multiplex PCR, and TCRdb kept only the in-frame ones, dropping some. The sample includes 260,000 or so clones, approximately 81% of them seen just once. The specimen sequenced was PBMCs or T cells enriched from blood (not recorded which). All receptors derive from a woman between 50 and 59 years old who had recovered from COVID-19.

The chain links TRBV11-1 to TRBJ1-5; weak D call: TRBD1 (6 bases). CDR1 SGHAT and CDR2 FQDESV come from the germline V gene (reference sequence). This CDR3 spans 15 amino acids. Trimming stripped 10 bases from V and 2 bases from J, with 18 bases between. For the CDR3, the DNA is TGTGCCATCCACGTAACAGGGAGGGGCAATCAGCCCCAGCATTTT. Its protein product is CAIHVTGRGNQPQHF.

This clone came up once. The chain is built from TRBV27 and TRBJ1-5; D is possibly TRBD1 (6 bases). V lost 5 bases to trimming and J lost 3 bases, with 17 bases between them. The CDR3 extends over 16 amino acids. CDR1 MNHEY and CDR2 SMNVEV come from the germline V gene (reference sequence). This CDR3 is CASSPRQGIPNQPQHF. The CDR3 DNA follows: TGTGCCAGCAGTCCGCGTCAGGGGATTCCCAATCAGCCCCAGCATTTT.

The chain couples TRBV4-1 to TRBJ1-2; D is undetermined. CDR1 and CDR2 from the germline V gene are MGHRA and YSYEKL. Trimming took 5 bases from V and 7 from J, leaving 20 bases between them. The CDR3 is 15 residues long. Here the CDR3 reads CASSANRRDAVGYTF. CDR3 sequence (DNA): TGCGCCAGCAGCGCAAACCGGAGGGATGCTGTTGGCTACACCTTC.

The chain uses TRBV7-3 and TRBJ2-1, with 14 positions matching TRBD2. The J segment lost 6 bases and the V segment lost 4 bases, leaving 8 bases of the junction unmatched. Germline V CDR1 and CDR2: SGHTA, FQGTGA. This CDR3 has 17 residues. The DNA for the CDR3 is TGTGCCAGCAGCTCCCCGGGACTAGCGGGGGCTGGCAATGAGCAGTTCTTC. Encoded protein: CASSSPGLAGAGNEQFF.

The chain is built from TRBV4-1 and TRBJ1-1, with TRBD1 matching 7 bases. With V trimmed by 8 bases and J by 3 bases, 9 bases remained unmatched. CDR3 length: 14 residues. Germline-derived CDR1 and CDR2 are MGHRA and YSYEKL. The CDR3 DNA reads as TGCGCCAGCCGTATGACAGGGACCTACACTGAAGCTTTCTTT. It yields the protein CASRMTGTYTEAFF.

CDR3 loop: CASSLTSVNTGELFF. The CDR3 DNA sequence: TGTGCCAGCAGCTTAACTAGCGTGAACACCGGGGAGCTGTTTTTT. The chain employs TRBV7-8 and TRBJ2-2, with 7 bases that match TRBD2. The J segment lost 1 base and the V segment lost 2 bases, leaving 1 base of the junction unmatched. The CDR3 totals 15 residues. The germline V gene encodes CDR1 SGHVS and CDR2 FQNEAQ.

The rearrangement uses TRBV30 and TRBJ1-1, with 7 nucleotides matching TRBD1. Germline V CDR1 and CDR2: GTSNPN, SVGIG (reference sequence). V shed 4 bases, J shed 1 base, and the junction held 3 bases outside the gene matches. This CDR3 has 13 residues. Here the CDR3 DNA reads TGTGCCTGGAAGGGGGCCCCGAACACTGAAGCTTTCTTT. Amino acids: CAWKGAPNTEAFF.

J is TRBJ1-2 and V is TRBV2; perhaps TRBD1 as D (6 bases). The germline gives CDR1 SNHLY, CDR2 FYNNEI. The V end was cut by 1 base, the J end by 2 bases, with 8 bases between. CDR3 length: 14 amino acids. CDR3 coding DNA: TGTGCCAGCAGTGAAGTCAGGGGAAACTATGGCTACACCTTC. It codes for CASSEVRGNYGYTF.

This sequence joins TRBV7-9 and TRBJ1-3; 11 nucleotides match TRBD1. The J segment lost 8 bases and the V segment lost 5 bases, leaving 11 bases of the junction unmatched. The CDR3 loop spans 16 amino acids. Germline CDR1 SEHNR, CDR2 FQNEAQ (reference sequence). The CDR3 here is CASSLTTGTGGYTIYF. CDR3 sequence (DNA): TGTGCCAGCAGCCTGACGACCGGGACAGGGGGTTACACCATATATTTT.

The chain has TRBV7-8 and TRBJ1-5; TRBD1 aligns across 8 bases. The CDR3 runs to 16 residues. The junction had 10 bases not matched to a gene; V was cut back by 5 bases and J by 4 bases. CDR1 SGHVS and CDR2 FQNEAQ come from the germline V gene. DNA of the CDR3: TGTGCCAGCAGCGCCTTGGGACAGGAGGTTAATCAGCCCCAGCATTTT. Its translation is CASSALGQEVNQPQHF.

The rearrangement uses TRBV5-4 and TRBJ1-2; D unresolved. Between the trimmed V and J ends, which lost 0 bases and 4 bases, there was a span of 13 bases. Germline values: CDR1 SGHNT, CDR2 YYREEE (reference sequence). CDR3 length: 15 residues. CDR3 region: CASSLETGRSYGYTF. The CDR3 DNA is TGTGCCAGCAGCTTGGAGACGGGTCGGAGCTATGGCTACACCTTC.

The chain employs TRBV21-1 and TRBJ2-1; no DNA check was done on the table's D call, TRBD2. TRBV21-1 represents a pseudogene. The CDR3 is 19 amino acids. CDR3 protein: CASSTHETSGRVTDNEQFF. The CDR3 DNA follows: TGTGCCAGCAGCACACACGAGACTAGCGGGAGGGTTACCGACAATGAGCAGTTCTTC.

V is TRBV6-5 and J is TRBJ1-6; TRBD1 is a possible D gene (5 bases). Germline V CDR1 and CDR2: MNHEY, SVGAGI. Trimming removed 0 bases from V and 7 bases from J, with 10 bases in between. This CDR3 contains 15 residues. CDR3 sequence: CASSYSSTANSPLHF. The CDR3 DNA sequence: TGTGCCAGCAGTTACTCCTCGACAGCCAATTCACCCCTCCACTTT.

The chain couples TRBV29-1 to TRBJ1-6; 7 nucleotides agree with TRBD1. J lost 0 bases, V lost 1 base, and 6 bases had no gene match. Germline CDR1 reads SQVTM; CDR2 reads ANQGSEA. The CDR3 extends over 17 amino acids. Here the CDR3 DNA reads TGCAGCGTTGAAGTGTCGACAGGGAGCTCCTATAATTCACCCCTCCACTTT. Translating gives CSVEVSTGSSYNSPLHF. The complete variable domain, with remaining parts taken from reference TRBV29-1 and TRBJ1-6, reads SAVISQKPSRDICQRGTSLTIQCQVDSQVTMMFWYRQQPGQSLTLIATANQGSEATYESGFVIDKFPISRPNLTFSTLTVSNMSPEDSSIYLCSVEVSTGSSYNSPLHFGNGTRLTVT.

The chain joins TRBV27 to TRBJ1-1; D perhaps matches TRBD1 (6 bases). Trimming left V 2 bases short and J 7 bases short, with 11 bases between. Germline values: CDR1 MNHEY, CDR2 SMNVEV (reference sequence). The CDR3 is 13 amino acids. CDR3 DNA sequence: TGTGCCAGCAGTTTAGGGGGGGGCGATGAAGCTTTCTTT. Its translation: CASSLGGGDEAFF.

V is TRBV5-4 and J is TRBJ1-1; the D gene is possibly TRBD1 (5 bases). CDR3 length equals 14 residues. V was clipped by 2 bases and J by 5 bases, with 13 bases between them. Germline CDR1 reads SGHNT; CDR2 reads YYREEE (reference sequence). CDR3 in amino acids: CASSLNFGGTEAFF. The CDR3 nucleotides read TGTGCCAGCAGCTTAAATTTTGGGGGGACTGAAGCTTTCTTT.

The CDR3 reads CASSYGRGPGYTF. In DNA form, the CDR3 reads TGTGCCAGCAGTTACGGCAGGGGTCCTGGCTACACCTTC. The chain uses TRBV28 and TRBJ1-2; TRBD1 is a possible D gene (6 bases). This CDR3 has 13 amino acids. Germline V CDR1 and CDR2: MDHEN, SYDVKM. Deletions cut 4 bases from V and 7 bases from J, with 13 bases between.

This clone has more than one count but fewer than ten. This chain connects TRBV3-1 (or the pseudogene TRBV3-2) to TRBJ1-2; maybe TRBD1 (6 bases). V was clipped by 0 bases and J by 7 bases, with 6 bases between them. CDR3 length: 12 residues. The germline gives CDR1 LGHDT, CDR2 YNNKEL (reference sequence). The CDR3 DNA is TGTGCCAGCAGCCAAGAGGGGGCTGGCTACACCTTC. Residues: CASSQEGAGYTF.

This clone was counted a few times. This chain uses TRBV7-2 with TRBJ2-1; 11 bases fit TRBD2. This CDR3 has 14 amino acids. Trimming at V came to 5 bases and at J to 6 bases, leaving 3 bases not matched to a gene. CDR1 is SGHTA, CDR2 FQGNSA, per germline. CDR3 bases: TGTGCCAGCAGCCCACTAGCGGGAGCCAATGAGCAGTTCTTC. Translating it yields CASSPLAGANEQFF.

The chain couples TRBV7-9 to TRBJ2-6; the D gene is possibly TRBD1 (6 bases). The CDR3 runs 17 residues. In germline, CDR1 is SEHNR, CDR2 FQNEAQ (reference sequence). For the CDR3, the DNA is TGTTCCACGCTAGGGGCAGGGGAGAGCTCTGGGGCCAACGTCCTGACTTTC. Translated, it gives CSTLGAGESSGANVLTF. The full variable domain, completed using reference TRBV7-9 and TRBJ2-6, is DTGVSQNPRHKITKRGQNVTFRCDPISEHNRLYWYRQTLGQGPEFLTYFQNEAQLEKSRLLSDRFSAERPKGSFSTLEIQRTEQGDSAMYLCSTLGAGESSGANVLTFGAGSRLTVL.